These 5 T cell receptor beta chains share one sample of origin, sequenced in a study of T cells in Graves' hyperthyroidism and ophthalmopathy. From RNA transcripts, TCR beta CDR3 regions were amplified. HTBI primers were the set used in a first-round RT-PCR of the TCR CDR3. TCRdb redid the calling of the multiplex PCR reads with MiXCR, one entry per CDR3 protein. Here the sample spans 300,000 to 450,000 distinct CDR3 sequences, around 16% being singletons. Input material: blood. Receptors were obtained from a woman aged 18-30 years with Graves' hyperthyroidism that later progressed to Graves' ophthalmopathy.

This clonotype was found many times. The V gene is TRBV7-9, the J gene TRBJ2-5, with TRBD1 matching over 8 bases. From germline, CDR1 is SEHNR and CDR2 FQNEAQ (reference sequence). The CDR3 is 13 amino acids. Trimming cost V 6 bases and J 4 bases; bases outside gene matches: 4. This chain's CDR3 is CASRTGVVETQYF. CDR3 DNA sequence: TGTGCCAGCAGGACAGGGGTTGTAGAGACCCAGTACTTC.

As concerns this clonotype: A read error is possible here, since a much larger clone lies one base away. This chain uses TRBV2 with TRBJ1-6, with TRBD1 matching over 7 bases. The CDR3 runs to 13 residues. CDR1 is SNHLY, CDR2 FYNNEI, per germline. CDR3 protein: CVSRGGGNSPLHF. The CDR3, as DNA: TGTGTCAGCAGGGGGGGAGGGAATTCACCCCTCCACTTT.

The chain employs TRBV10-3 and TRBJ1-1, with D possibly being TRBD1 (6 bases). The V gene's germline CDR1 is ENHRY and CDR2 SYGVKD. Trimming took 2 bases from V and 4 from J, leaving 17 bases between them. CDR3 size: 16 residues. CDR3 residues: CAISELQREGGTEAFF. For the CDR3, the DNA is TGTGCCATCAGTGAGCTCCAGAGGGAGGGGGGCACTGAAGCTTTCTTT.

The chain combines TRBV28 with TRBJ2-7, with TRBD2 identical over 7 bases. With V trimmed by 3 bases and J by 0 bases, 5 bases remained unmatched. Germline V gives CDR1 MDHEN, CDR2 SYDVKM. The CDR3 has 15 residues. Written as DNA, the CDR3 is TGTGCCAGCAGTTTTGGGAGGGCTCACTCCTACGAGCAGTACTTC. Translating gives CASSFGRAHSYEQYF.

This clonotype was seen repeatedly, ten times or more. The chain uses TRBV28 and TRBJ2-1; 11 nucleotides match TRBD2. Germline V gene data show CDR1 as MDHEN and CDR2 as SYDVKM. The length of the CDR3 is 15 residues. The trim removed 3 bases at V and 8 bases at J, leaving 6 bases unmatched. The CDR3 region is CASSFVAGGVDEQFF. CDR3 DNA sequence: TGTGCCAGCAGTTTCGTAGCGGGAGGGGTCGATGAGCAGTTCTTC. Complete variable domain (other parts from reference TRBV28 and TRBJ2-1): DVKVTQSSRYLVKRTGEKVFLECVQDMDHENMFWYRQDPGLGLRLIYFSYDVKMKEKGDIPEGYSVSREKKERFSLILESASTNQTSMYLCASSFVAGGVDEQFFGPGTRLTVL.